These T cell receptor beta chains were read from a single sample in a study of blood T cell repertoires in COVID-19. The method was immunoSEQ multiplex PCR; TCRdb's version includes in-frame clones alone and lacks a portion of them. The sample includes around 380,000 clones, roughly 86% of them seen just once. The sample taken for sequencing was peripheral blood. Receptors originate from a human donor with acute or convalescent COVID-19. The donor label of this sample is uncertain. Each CDR3 is given with its conserved first and last residue. Each record gives: D gene, clone size, J gene, CDR3 length, V gene, CDR3 DNA, CDR3 protein. A D gene is named only where the DNA matches it firmly. Size tells how often a clone was seen (once, few, many) or the class of an expanded clone, and some rows leave it out.

. . TRBJ1-4 12 TRBV5-1 TGCGCCAGCAGCGATCCGGGGGAAAAACTGTTTTTT CASSDPGEKLFF
. few TRBJ1-1 11 TRBV29-1 TGCAGCGTGGGGGAGACAGGAAAAGCTTTCTTT CSVGETGKAFF
. few TRBJ1-3 14 TRBV6-5 TGTGCCAGCAACAGTGGCTTCTCTGGAAACACCATATATTTT CASNSGFSGNTIYF
. . TRBJ1-2 12 TRBV28 TGTGCCAGCAGGGAACAGAGCTATGGCTACACCTTC CASREQSYGYTF
TRBD1 . TRBJ2-7 14 TRBV28 TGTGCCAGCACGCAGACAGGGGATCCCTACGAGCAGTACTTC CASTQTGDPYEQYF
TRBD1 . TRBJ1-2 16 TRBV18 TGTGCCAGCTCACCATCCCCGGGACAGGGCCTCTATGGCTACACCTTC CASSPSPGQGLYGYTF
. . TRBJ1-6 14 TRBV5-4 TGTGCCAGCAGCTTGGGACTGACTAATTCACCCCTCCACTTT CASSLGLTNSPLHF
. . TRBJ1-6 15 TRBV2 TGTGCCAGCAGTGAAGCCCCAGGGCGAAATTCACCCCTCCACTTT CASSEAPGRNSPLHF
. . TRBJ1-4 13 TRBV5-1 TGCGCCAGCAGCCTGACAGCCGGTGAAAAACTGTTTTTT CASSLTAGEKLFF
TRBD2 . TRBJ2-3 12 TRBV29-1 TGCAGCGTAGGCGGGGGTGCAGATACGCAGTATTTT CSVGGGADTQYF
. . TRBJ1-3 13 TRBV3-1/TRBV3-2 TGTGCCAGCAGCCGCGGTAGAGGAAACACCATATATTTT CASSRGRGNTIYF
. once TRBJ1-3 14 TRBV6-1 TGTGCCAGCAGTGATCTAGGGGCGGGAAACACCATATATTTT CASSDLGAGNTIYF
TRBD2 . TRBJ2-1 15 TRBV5-6 TGTGCCAGCAGCTCCATAGCGGGAACCTACAATGAGCAGTTCTTC CASSSIAGTYNEQFF
. once TRBJ2-3 16 TRBV9 TGTGCCAGCAGCGTAGTCGGGACACGTAGCACAGATACGCAGTATTTT CASSVVGTRSTDTQYF
TRBD1 few TRBJ1-5 21 TRBV20-1 TGCAGTGCAAGTAGAATGAGGGGGCGCTTTAATAGGCTGGATAGCAATCAGCCCCAGCATTTT CSASRMRGRFNRLDSNQPQHF
TRBD2 . TRBJ2-1 15 TRBV19 TGTGCCAGTAGTAAGGGACTAGCGGGAGTTAGTGAGCAGTTCTTC CASSKGLAGVSEQFF
TRBD1 . TRBJ1-5 18 TRBV19 TGTGCCAGGGACGGACAGGGTATTTTCGCATTTTTAAATCAGCCCCAGCATTTT CARDGQGIFAFLNQPQHF
. . TRBJ1-4 15 TRBV12-5 TGTGCTAGTGGCCCTGACAGTGCAACTAATGAAAAACTGTTTTTT CASGPDSATNEKLFF
TRBD2 . TRBJ2-1 16 TRBV18 TGTGCCAGCTCACGTGATAGCGGGAGGGCCTACAATGAGCAGTTCTTC CASSRDSGRAYNEQFF
TRBD2 few TRBJ2-1 14 TRBV29-1 TGCAGCGTTGCAGCGGGAGATAATCTGAATGAGCAGTTCTTC CSVAAGDNLNEQFF
. . TRBJ1-1 14 TRBV18 TGTGCCAGCTCACCCGCGGATTTGAACACTGAAGCTTTCTTT CASSPADLNTEAFF
. . TRBJ1-2 13 TRBV18 TGTGCCAGCTCAGAAGCAGGGCCGTCTGGCTACACCTTC CASSEAGPSGYTF
TRBD1 once TRBJ2-7 18 TRBV19 TGTGCCAGTAGTTCCTACGCCCCGGGACAGGGCTTTCGTGAGGAGCAGTACTTC CASSSYAPGQGFREEQYF
. . TRBJ2-7 14 TRBV5-1 TGCGCCAGCAGCCACAGGGCCCCCTCCTACGAGCAGTACTTC CASSHRAPSYEQYF
. . TRBJ2-2 11 TRBV4-1 TGCGCCAGCAGCACGGGCGGGGAGCTGTTTTTT CASSTGGELFF
. . TRBJ2-7 13 TRBV21-1 TGTGCCAGCAGCAAATTGAAGTTGGCCGAGCAGTACTTC CASSKLKLAEQYF
. . TRBJ2-2 16 TRBV6-6 TGTGCCAGCAGTTACTCATGGAGTGATAACACCGGGGAGCTGTTTTTT CASSYSWSDNTGELFF
TRBD1 . TRBJ1-5 17 TRBV28 TGTGCCAGCAGTCAGCCGGGACAGAGATATAGCAATCAGCCCCAGCATTTT CASSQPGQRYSNQPQHF
. . TRBJ1-6 17 TRBV4-2 TGTGCCAGCAGCCCGCCCGCGGGGGCCACCTATAATTCACCCCTCCACTTT CASSPPAGATYNSPLHF
. . TRBJ1-2 14 TRBV5-1 TGCGCCAGCAGCTTTGAGGGAGGGAAATATGGCTACACCTTC CASSFEGGKYGYTF
. . TRBJ1-6 15 TRBV5-4 TGTGCCAGCAGCCGCGACAGAGTGAGAAATTCACCCCTCCACTTT CASSRDRVRNSPLHF
. . TRBJ1-1 14 TRBV5-1 TGCGCCAGCAGCAAAGAAGGGGGGAACACTGAAGCTTTCTTT CASSKEGGNTEAFF
TRBD2 once TRBJ2-5 15 TRBV5-1 TGCGCCAGCAGCACCGGAAGAGGCGGGAGCGAGACCCAGTACTTC CASSTGRGGSETQYF
. . TRBJ2-4 13 TRBV4-1 TGCGCCAGCAGCCCCGTGGGGGGATACATTCAGTACTTC CASSPVGGYIQYF
. . TRBJ2-7 11 TRBV5-5 TGTGCCAGCAACTCAGGGAACGAGCAGTACTTC CASNSGNEQYF
. . TRBJ2-1 13 TRBV12-3/TRBV12-4 TGTGCCAGCAGATCTCCACGGGACAATGAGCAGTTCTTC CASRSPRDNEQFF
TRBD1 . TRBJ2-7 15 TRBV6-5 TGTGCCAGCAGTTTGACAGGGATATCACCCTACGAGCAGTACTTC CASSLTGISPYEQYF
. . TRBJ1-2 12 TRBV12-3/TRBV12-4 TGTGCCAGCAGTTTATCACGGTGGGCCACCAACTTC CASSLSRWATNF
TRBD1 . TRBJ2-7 16 TRBV2 TGTGCCAGCAAGGGAGCCGGGACAGGATCGGCCTACGAGCAGTACTTC CASKGAGTGSAYEQYF
. . TRBJ1-1 13 TRBV18 TGTGCCAGCTCACCACTTATGGAGGGAAAAGCTTTCTTT CASSPLMEGKAFF
. . TRBJ1-4 16 TRBV28 TGTGCCAGCAGTTTCGCCAGGGCTATACCTAATGAAAAACTGTTTTTT CASSFARAIPNEKLFF
. . TRBJ1-1 12 TRBV12-3/TRBV12-4 TGTGCCAGCAGGTCCTCACATCCTGAAGCTTTCTTT CASRSSHPEAFF
. few TRBJ1-2 17 TRBV4-1 TGCGCCAGCAGCCAAGATCGCGCCACAGGGAGGGCCTATGGCTACACCTTC CASSQDRATGRAYGYTF
TRBD1 few TRBJ1-6 16 TRBV7-9 TGTGCCAGCAGCTCTAGACAGGGGGCTAATAATTCACCCCTCCACTTT CASSSRQGANNSPLHF
. . TRBJ2-7 15 TRBV18 TGTGCCAGCTCACCCCGGGACTCCCCTTCGAGAGAGCAGTACTTC CASSPRDSPSREQYF
TRBD1 . TRBJ2-3 16 TRBV5-1 TGCGCCAGCAGCTTGGAAGGACAGGGCTTGCGAAATACGCAGTATTTT CASSLEGQGLRNTQYF
. . TRBJ1-1 13 TRBV6-5 TGTGCCAGCAGTTACCGGACAGAGGGGCGAGCTTTCTTT CASSYRTEGRAFF
. . TRBJ2-2 16 TRBV5-5 TGTGCCAGCAGGTTACTAGTAGGTCCTCGGACCGGGGAGCTGTTTTTT CASRLLVGPRTGELFF
TRBD2 . TRBJ2-1 15 TRBV28 TGTGCCAGCAGTCTTCCAGTAGCGGGGGGGATGAAGCAGTTCTTC CASSLPVAGGMKQFF
TRBD1 . TRBJ1-4 17 TRBV7-9 TGTGCCAGCAGCACGTACAGGGGGCGTCAAGGCGGTGAAAAACTGTTTTTT CASSTYRGRQGGEKLFF
. . TRBJ1-2 14 TRBV11-2 TGTGCCAGCAGCCCCATACAGGGTTTCTATGGCTACACCTTC CASSPIQGFYGYTF
. . TRBJ2-7 12 TRBV24-1 TGTGCCACCAGTGATTTCTCCACAGGGCTGTACTTC CATSDFSTGLYF
. . TRBJ1-3 13 TRBV7-2 TGTGCCAGCAGTCTAGGGGGTGTAAACACCATATATTTT CASSLGGVNTIYF
TRBD1 . TRBJ1-2 18 TRBV5-1 TGCGCCAGCCTCACCTACCCCCCAACGGGACAGGGCTCTATCCGCTACACCTTC CASLTYPPTGQGSIRYTF
TRBD1 . TRBJ1-4 16 TRBV19 TGTGCCAGCAAACCTCAGGGGGCGCTGGGTAATGAAAAACTGTTTTTT CASKPQGALGNEKLFF
. . TRBJ1-2 13 TRBV27 TGTGCCAGCAGTCAAGGACAGTTCTATGGCTACACCTTC CASSQGQFYGYTF
. . TRBJ1-6 15 TRBV28 TGTGCCAGCAGAACGGCAGACTCCCTTAATTCACCCCTCCACTTT CASRTADSLNSPLHF
TRBD1 . TRBJ2-7 15 TRBV19 TGTGCCAGTAGTATGGCAGGGACAGGGGTGTACGAGCAGTACTTC CASSMAGTGVYEQYF
. many TRBJ1-5 16 TRBV7-2 TGTGCCAGCAGCTTTTCATCAATCGGCGGGGTACAGCCCCAGCATTTT CASSFSSIGGVQPQHF